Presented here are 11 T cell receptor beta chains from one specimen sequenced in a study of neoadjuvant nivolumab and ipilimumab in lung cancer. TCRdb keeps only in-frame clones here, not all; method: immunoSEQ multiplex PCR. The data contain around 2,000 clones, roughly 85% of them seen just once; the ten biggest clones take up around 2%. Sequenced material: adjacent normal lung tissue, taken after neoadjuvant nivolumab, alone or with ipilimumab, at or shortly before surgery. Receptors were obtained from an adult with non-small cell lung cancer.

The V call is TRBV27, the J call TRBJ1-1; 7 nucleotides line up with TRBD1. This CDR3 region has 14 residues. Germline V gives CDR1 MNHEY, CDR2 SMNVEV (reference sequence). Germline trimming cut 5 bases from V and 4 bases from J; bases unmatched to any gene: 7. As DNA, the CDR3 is TGTGCCAGCAGTGGTATAGGGGGCTTCACTGAAGCTTTCTTT. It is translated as CASSGIGGFTEAFF.

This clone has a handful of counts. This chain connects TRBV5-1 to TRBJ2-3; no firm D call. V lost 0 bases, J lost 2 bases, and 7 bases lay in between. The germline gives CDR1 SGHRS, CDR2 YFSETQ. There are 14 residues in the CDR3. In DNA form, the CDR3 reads TGCGCCAGCAGCTTGGGTGAAGTCACAGATACGCAGTATTTT. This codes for CASSLGEVTDTQYF.

CDR3 sequence: CASRVTLQGQETQYF. CDR3 nucleotide sequence: TGTGCCAGCAGGGTGACGCTACAGGGACAAGAGACCCAGTACTTC. The chain links TRBV6-1 to TRBJ2-5, with a possible D match to TRBD1 (6 bases). Germline CDR1 and CDR2: MNHNS and SASEGT. With 6 bases removed from V and 2 bases from J, the gap between germline ends came to 16 bases. The CDR3 is 15 residues long.

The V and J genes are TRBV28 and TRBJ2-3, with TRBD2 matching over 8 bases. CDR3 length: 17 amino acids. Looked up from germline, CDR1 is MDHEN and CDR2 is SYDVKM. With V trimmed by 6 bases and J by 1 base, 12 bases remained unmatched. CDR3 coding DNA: TGTGCCAGCAGGGAGCGAAGGCGTAGCGGGGGCACAGATACGCAGTATTTT. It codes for CASRERRRSGGTDTQYF.

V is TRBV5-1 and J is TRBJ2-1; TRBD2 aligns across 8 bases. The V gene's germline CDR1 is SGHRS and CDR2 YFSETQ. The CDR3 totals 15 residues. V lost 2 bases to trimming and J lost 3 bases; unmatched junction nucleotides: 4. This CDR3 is CASSFSGTSYNEQFF. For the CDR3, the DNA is TGCGCCAGCAGCTTTTCCGGGACTAGCTACAATGAGCAGTTCTTC.

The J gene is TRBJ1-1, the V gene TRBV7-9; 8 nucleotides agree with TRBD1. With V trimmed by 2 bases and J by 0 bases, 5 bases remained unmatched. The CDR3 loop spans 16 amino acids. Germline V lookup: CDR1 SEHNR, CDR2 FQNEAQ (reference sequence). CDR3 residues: CASSLPSTGVNTEAFF. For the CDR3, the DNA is TGTGCCAGCAGCTTACCGTCGACAGGGGTGAACACTGAAGCTTTCTTT.

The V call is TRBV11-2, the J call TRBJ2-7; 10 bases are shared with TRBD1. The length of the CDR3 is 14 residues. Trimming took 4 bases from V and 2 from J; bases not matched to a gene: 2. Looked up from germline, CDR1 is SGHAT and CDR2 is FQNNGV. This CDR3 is CASSWGQGPYEQYF. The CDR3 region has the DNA TGTGCCAGCAGCTGGGGACAGGGGCCCTACGAGCAGTACTTC.

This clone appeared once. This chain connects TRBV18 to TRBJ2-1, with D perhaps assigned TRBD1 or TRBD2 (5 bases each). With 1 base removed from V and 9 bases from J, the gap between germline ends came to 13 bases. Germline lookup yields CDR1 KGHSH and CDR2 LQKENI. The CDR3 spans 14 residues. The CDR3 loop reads CASSPLLGVVEQFF. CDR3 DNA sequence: TGTGCCAGCTCACCACTTCTGGGGGTCGTTGAGCAGTTCTTC.

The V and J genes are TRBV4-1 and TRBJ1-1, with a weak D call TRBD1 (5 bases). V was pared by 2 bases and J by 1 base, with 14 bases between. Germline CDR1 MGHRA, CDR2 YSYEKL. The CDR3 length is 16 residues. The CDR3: CASSQRAGTGNTEAFF. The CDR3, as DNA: TGCGCCAGCAGCCAAAGAGCCGGGACGGGGAACACTGAAGCTTTCTTT.

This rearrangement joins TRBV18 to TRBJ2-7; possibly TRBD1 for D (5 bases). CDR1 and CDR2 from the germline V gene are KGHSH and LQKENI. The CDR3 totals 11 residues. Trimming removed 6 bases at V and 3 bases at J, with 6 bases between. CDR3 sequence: CASSTDYEQYF. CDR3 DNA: TGTGCCAGCTCGACAGACTACGAGCAGTACTTC.

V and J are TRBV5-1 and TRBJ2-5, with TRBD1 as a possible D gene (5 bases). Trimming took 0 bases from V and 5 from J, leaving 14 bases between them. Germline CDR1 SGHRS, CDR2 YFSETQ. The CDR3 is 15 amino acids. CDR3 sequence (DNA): TGCGCCAGCAGCTTGGGAGGTCAGGGTCTGGAGACCCAGTACTTC. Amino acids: CASSLGGQGLETQYF. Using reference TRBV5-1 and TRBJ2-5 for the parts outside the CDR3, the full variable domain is KAGVTQTPRYLIKTRGQQVTLSCSPISGHRSVSWYQQTPGQGLQFLFEYFSETQRNKGNFPGRFSGRQFSNSRSEMNVSTLELGDSALYLCASSLGGQGLETQYFGPGTRLLVL.